Shown below are 6 T cell receptor beta chains from a single sample sequenced in a study of blood T cell repertoires in COVID-19. Clones were sequenced by immunoSEQ multiplex PCR, and TCRdb holds only the in-frame ones, with some missing. The sample consists of 200,000 to 250,000 clones, 65% to 90% of them appearing once. Material: PBMCs or T cells enriched from blood (not recorded which). These receptors originate from a man aged 35 to 55 who had recovered from COVID-19.

The chain is built from TRBV5-1 and TRBJ2-7; TRBD2 aligns across 8 bases. Looked up from germline, CDR1 is SGHRS and CDR2 is YFSETQ. J lost 5 bases, V lost 2 bases, and 18 bases had no gene match. The CDR3 is 18 amino acids. The chain's CDR3 is CASSLAGDNLLTLNEQYF. The DNA for the CDR3 is TGCGCCAGCAGCTTAGCGGGAGATAACCTTCTTACTCTCAACGAGCAGTACTTC.

The rearrangement links TRBV29-1 to TRBJ2-1; D not certain. V lost 4 bases and J 4 bases, leaving 5 bases between the germline ends. Germline CDR1 reads SQVTM; CDR2 reads ANQGSEA. The length of the CDR3 is 11 residues. The CDR3 spells CSVVQYNEQFF. CDR3 DNA sequence: TGCAGCGTTGTTCAGTACAATGAGCAGTTCTTC.

The chain couples TRBV5-1 to TRBJ1-4; maybe TRBD1 (6 bases). The CDR3 runs 17 residues. The ends were cut back, 1 base at V and 0 bases at J, with 13 bases in the middle. Germline CDR1 reads SGHRS; CDR2 reads YFSETQ. The CDR3 DNA sequence: TGCGCCAGCAGCTTGCAGGGCAGGGGAGCAACTAATGAAAAACTGTTTTTT. This sequence encodes CASSLQGRGATNEKLFF.

This chain links TRBV19 with TRBJ2-1; TRBD1 aligns across 8 bases. Germline V gene data show CDR1 as LNHDA and CDR2 as SQIVND (reference sequence). The V gene end was trimmed by 3 bases and the J gene end by 7 bases; junction bases not matched to a gene: 20. The CDR3 sequence is 19 residues long. The CDR3 reads CASSIPATGVRELLNEQFF. The DNA for the CDR3 is TGTGCCAGTAGTATTCCGGCGACAGGGGTCCGGGAGCTGTTAAATGAGCAGTTCTTC.

This clone was detected many times. The CDR3 reads CASSFFSAGAGEQYF. CDR3 sequence (DNA): TGTGCCAGCAGCTTCTTTTCGGCGGGAGCGGGGGAGCAGTACTTC. The chain couples TRBV5-6 to TRBJ2-7; 7 bases match TRBD2. The CDR3 totals 15 residues. The junction had 12 bases not matched to a gene; V was cut back by 2 bases and J by 7 bases. Germline V gene sequence: CDR1 SGHDT, CDR2 YYEEEE.

CDR3 protein: CASSLASGDSFTQYF. The CDR3 DNA sequence: TGTGCCAGCAGCTTAGCTAGCGGGGACTCCTTTACGCAGTATTTT. The rearrangement uses TRBV7-2 and TRBJ2-3; 8 bases agree with TRBD2. CDR1 is SGHTA and CDR2 is FQGNSA in the germline V gene. The junction had 7 bases not matched to a gene; V was cut back by 0 bases and J by 8 bases. This CDR3 contains 15 residues.